Listed here are 14 T cell receptor beta chains from one sample, sequenced in a study of spatial heterogeneity in lung cancer. Overall study results and limits: Expanded intratumoral alpha and beta TCR counts tracked tumor mutation counts.

The time point was: sample taken at primary tumor resection. No antigen has been assigned to these receptors. TCRdb used MiXCR to reprocess the 5' RACE reads, holding one entry per CDR3 protein. The data show roughly 6,000 distinct CDR3 sequences, with 4.8% seen just once and approximately 20% held by the top ten. The material sequenced was lung tumor tissue, taken at surgery. The receptor source for this set is a male donor with early-stage non-small cell lung cancer.

This clonotype is judged medium-sized. Within a library made for alpha chains, this beta chain is off target, and its count is uninformative. CDR3 nucleotide sequence: TGTGCCATCAGTGAAAATCCGGCTAGCGGTCAAGAGACCCAGTACTTC. As protein: CAISENPASGQETQYF. V is TRBV10-3 and J is TRBJ2-5, with 7 nucleotides matching TRBD2. This CDR3 is built from 16 residues. The V and J ends lost 3 bases and 2 bases, in that order; junction bases with no gene match: 9. Germline V gene sequence: CDR1 ENHRY, CDR2 SYGVKD.

Notes on this clonotype: This beta chain slipped into a library made for alpha chains as a stray read, so its size is not meaningful. The chain is built from TRBV5-1 and TRBJ2-6; no definite D call. This CDR3 is 15 amino acids long. Trimming stripped 4 bases from V and 2 bases from J, with 10 bases between. Germline values: CDR1 SGHRS, CDR2 YFSETQ. The CDR3 protein is CASSRTATGANVLTF. The CDR3, as DNA: TGCGCCAGCAGCAGAACAGCGACTGGGGCCAACGTCCTGACTTTC.

This clonotype was counted many times. Since the library was made to target alpha chains, this beta chain is a stray read and its abundance is not meaningful. The V gene is TRBV6-6, the J gene TRBJ1-5; D is ambiguous. From germline, CDR1 is MNHNY and CDR2 SVGAGI (reference sequence). The CDR3 has 18 amino acids. Trimming removed 5 bases at V and 0 bases at J, with 20 bases between. The CDR3 region is CASSKPPTNHYSNQPQHF. The CDR3 DNA is TGTGCCAGCAGTAAGCCCCCGACAAACCACTATAGCAATCAGCCCCAGCATTTT.

This clonotype was recorded many times. The library was prepared for alpha chains; this beta chain is a stray read, so its frequency means little. This chain links TRBV4-2 with TRBJ2-1; D is uncertain. Trimming removed 0 bases at V and 2 bases at J, with 14 bases between. Per the germline V gene, CDR1 is LGHNA and CDR2 is YNFKEQ. The CDR3 has 17 amino acids. DNA for the CDR3: TGTGCCAGCAGCCAAGATTCCCATAGGTTCGCCTACAATGAGCAGTTCTTC. It translates to CASSQDSHRFAYNEQFF.

This clonotype was recorded at least ten times. Little can be read into the size of this beta chain, an off-target read in a library designed for alpha chains. This sequence joins TRBV27 and TRBJ1-1; D is unresolved. Germline CDR1 and CDR2: MNHEY and SMNVEV (reference sequence). This CDR3 comprises 13 residues. Between the trimmed V and J ends, which lost 3 bases and 8 bases, there was a span of 13 bases. The CDR3 protein is CASSLSPGSEAFF. The CDR3 region has the DNA TGTGCCAGCAGTTTGTCTCCGGGCTCCGAAGCTTTCTTT.

This clonotype was seen at least ten times. With the library built for alpha chains, this beta chain is off target and its frequency is not meaningful. The rearrangement uses TRBV9 and TRBJ1-1; D is unresolved. The CDR3 is 13 amino acids. V was trimmed by 0 bases and J by 3 bases, leaving 6 bases between them. Germline CDR1 SGDLS, CDR2 YYNGEE. CDR3 DNA sequence: TGTGCCAGCAGCGTAGCCGGCGACACTGAAGCTTTCTTT. It yields the protein CASSVAGDTEAFF.

As for this clonotype: This beta chain slipped into a library made for alpha chains as a stray read, so its size is not meaningful. The rearrangement links TRBV15 to TRBJ2-7, with D unclear. CDR1 and CDR2 from the germline V gene are LNHNV and YYDKDF (reference sequence). The CDR3 length is 12 residues. V was clipped by 1 base and J by 3 bases, with 4 bases between them. The CDR3 loop is CATSRGGYEQYF. The CDR3 DNA reads as TGTGCCACCAGCAGAGGTGGCTACGAGCAGTACTTC.

This clonotype was counted many times. Found in a library prepared for alpha chains, this beta chain is an off-target read, and its abundance has little meaning. The V gene is TRBV21-1, the J gene TRBJ1-2; the DNA was not compared with TRBD1, the D call given in the table. TRBV21-1 constitutes a pseudogene. CDR3 size: 15 residues. CDR3 loop: CASSLDVPKGDGYTF. The CDR3 nucleotides read TGTGCCAGCAGCCTCGACGTTCCTAAGGGGGATGGCTACACCTTC.

This clonotype was recorded at least ten times. The library was built for alpha chains, so this beta chain is an off-target read and its size means little. The chain couples TRBV6-5 to TRBJ2-7, with TRBD1 as a possible D gene (6 bases). Germline assignment: CDR1 MNHEY and CDR2 SVGAGI. Trimming pared 10 bases from V and 1 base from J, leaving 11 bases between. The CDR3 contains 12 residues. CDR3 amino acids: CATSGQSYEQYF. In DNA form, the CDR3 reads TGTGCCACCTCCGGACAGTCCTACGAGCAGTACTTC.

This clonotype was found many times. This beta chain is an unintended read in a library built for alpha chains; its size means little. J is TRBJ2-3 and V is TRBV27; unclear D gene. The V gene's germline CDR1 is MNHEY and CDR2 SMNVEV (reference sequence). The V gene lost 11 bases and the J gene lost 8 bases, with 5 bases spanning the gap. CDR3 length equals 8 residues. CDR3 nucleotides: TGTGCCCCGGGTACGCAGTATTTT. Translating gives CAPGTQYF.

In its sample, this clonotype was seen many times. This beta chain slipped into a library made for alpha chains as a stray read, so its size is not meaningful. CDR3 region: CASSLVFGSGGSYNEQFF. The CDR3 DNA follows: TGTGCCAGCAGCTTAGTATTTGGGAGCGGGGGGTCCTACAATGAGCAGTTCTTC. This chain joins TRBV11-2 and TRBJ2-1, with TRBD2 identical over 9 bases. Germline V gene data show CDR1 as SGHAT and CDR2 as FQNNGV. CDR3 size: 18 residues. Germline trimming cut 1 base from V and 1 base from J; bases unmatched to any gene: 8.

This clonotype is classed as large. Little can be read into the size of this beta chain, an off-target read in a library designed for alpha chains. The gene calls are TRBV27 and TRBJ1-2, with 8 positions matching TRBD1. Losses at the gene ends were 3 bases for V and 2 bases for J; bases not matched to a gene: 2. This CDR3 contains 14 residues. CDR1 MNHEY and CDR2 SMNVEV come from the germline V gene (reference sequence). CDR3 sequence: CASSLQGANYGYTF. The CDR3 region has the DNA TGTGCCAGCAGTTTGCAGGGGGCAAACTATGGCTACACCTTC.

At least ten counts were recorded for this clonotype. This beta chain represents an off-target read in a library built for alpha chains; its size is of limited meaning. The chain links TRBV12-3 or TRBV12-4 to TRBJ1-6; no firm D call. Trimming took 6 bases from V and 8 from J, leaving 11 bases between them. The CDR3 length is 13 residues. In DNA form, the CDR3 reads TGTGCCAGCAGCGCCTCTGGGGATTCACCCCTCCACTTT. Translated: CASSASGDSPLHF.

The sample holds many counts of this clonotype. This beta chain is a stray read from a library made for alpha chains; its abundance is not meaningful. V usage is TRBV20-1 and J usage is TRBJ2-1; D perhaps matches TRBD1 (5 bases). The germline V and J ends were trimmed by 1 base and 1 base, with 11 bases remaining between them. Germline V lookup: CDR1 DFQATT, CDR2 SNEGSKA (reference sequence). The CDR3 covers 15 residues. The CDR3: CSARGGRDSYNEQFF. The CDR3 DNA sequence: TGCAGTGCTAGAGGAGGCAGGGATTCCTACAATGAGCAGTTCTTC.